The 5 T cell receptor beta chains in this list originate from one sample, sequenced in a study of shared clonotypes between healthy human individuals. The repertoire was sequenced with immunoSEQ multiplex PCR; TCRdb's copy has only in-frame clones and lacks some. The sample holds about 120,000 clones, about 67% seen once. The material sequenced was memory CD8+ T cells sorted from blood. The subset denotes: CD45RO+ cells pooled with CCR7-negative TemRA cells. The source of these receptors is a woman aged 25 to 39 in good health.

This chain joins TRBV6-6 and TRBJ2-5; 11 bases map to TRBD2. This CDR3 has 15 residues. The germline gives CDR1 MNHNY, CDR2 SVGAGI (reference sequence). The junction had 2 bases not matched to a gene; V was cut back by 1 base and J by 4 bases. The CDR3 DNA sequence: TGTGCCAGCAGTTACTTCGGACTAGCGGGAGAGACCCAGTACTTC. This gives the protein CASSYFGLAGETQYF.

In this sample, this clone turned up many times. The CDR3: CASTQGAGVNEQFF. The CDR3 bases are TGTGCCAGCACCCAGGGGGCAGGAGTCAATGAGCAGTTCTTC. The chain carries TRBV27 and TRBJ2-1, with 8 bases aligning to TRBD1. The CDR3 is 14 amino acids. Germline CDR1 reads MNHEY; CDR2 reads SMNVEV (reference sequence). With 7 bases clipped from V and 6 bases from J, the junction kept 8 bases outside the gene matches.

In nucleotides, the CDR3 is TGTGCCAGCCGGGACAGGGATTACGAGCAGTACTTC. The encoded protein is CASRDRDYEQYF. The chain uses TRBV19 and TRBJ2-7; TRBD1 matches at 9 bases. J gave up 4 bases and V 9 bases, and 4 bases lay outside the gene matches. Looked up from germline, CDR1 is LNHDA and CDR2 is SQIVND (reference sequence). CDR3 length: 12 residues.

Concerning this clone: Different DNA sequences within this sample yield the same CDR3. This chain joins TRBV10-3 and TRBJ1-5; D ambiguous. This CDR3 has 12 residues. V was clipped by 2 bases and J by 4 bases, with 3 bases between them. Germline lookup yields CDR1 ENHRY and CDR2 SYGVKD. DNA of the CDR3: TGTGCCATCAGTGAGGAGAATCAGCCCCAGCATTTT. It codes for CAISEENQPQHF.

The chain recombines TRBV28 with TRBJ2-3; D possibly uses TRBD1 or TRBD2 (5 bases each). Germline lookup yields CDR1 MDHEN and CDR2 SYDVKM. Trimming took 7 bases from V and 3 from J, leaving 8 bases between them. This CDR3 comprises 12 residues. The CDR3 loop is CASTGRTDTQYF. The CDR3 DNA reads TGTGCCAGCACGGGACGGACAGATACGCAGTATTTT.